This T cell receptor beta chain was observed in a study of identical twins. Whole-study results and caveats: Less excess twin sharing appeared in beta out-of-frame sequences. There were fewer insertions in abundant cord blood beta clonotypes, but memory repertoires showed no such pattern.

TCRdb recomputed calls from the 5' RACE reads with MiXCR, one row per CDR3 protein. The table records about 200,000 distinct CDR3 sequences, less than 8% of them present only once. For this clonotype: Its antigen is not identified.

Each donor was a healthy Caucasian. These records were also assigned to another study, of yellow fever vaccine responses in identical twins.

The sequence derives from a woman between 18 and 29 years old in good health. The sample consisted of memory (CD45RO+) T cells sorted from blood.

The CDR3 loop is CASSQDGRSSGRSSQFF. The CDR3 DNA reads as TGTGCCAGCAGCCAAGATGGTAGAAGTAGCGGGAGGTCTTCGCAGTTCTTC. The chain carries TRBV4-2 and TRBJ2-1; 10 bases agree with TRBD2. V shed 0 bases, J shed 12 bases, and the junction held 14 bases outside the gene matches. This CDR3 comprises 17 residues. Germline V gene lookup returns CDR1 LGHNA and CDR2 YNFKEQ.